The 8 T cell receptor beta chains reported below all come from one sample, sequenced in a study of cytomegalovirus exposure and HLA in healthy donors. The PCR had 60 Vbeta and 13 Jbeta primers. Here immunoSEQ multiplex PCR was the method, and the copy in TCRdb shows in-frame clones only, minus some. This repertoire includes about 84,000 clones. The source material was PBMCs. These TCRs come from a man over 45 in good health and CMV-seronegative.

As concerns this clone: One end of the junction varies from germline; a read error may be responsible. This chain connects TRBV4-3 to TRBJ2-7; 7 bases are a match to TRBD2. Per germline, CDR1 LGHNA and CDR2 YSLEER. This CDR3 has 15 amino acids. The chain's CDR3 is CAGSQGSRGAYEQYF. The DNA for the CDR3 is TGCGCCGGCAGCCAAGGGTCTCGGGGGGCCTACGAGCAGTACTTC.

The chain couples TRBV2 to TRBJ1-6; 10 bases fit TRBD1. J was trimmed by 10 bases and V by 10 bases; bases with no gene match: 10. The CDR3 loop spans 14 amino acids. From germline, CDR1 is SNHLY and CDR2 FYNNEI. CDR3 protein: CAMTTGTGVSPLHF. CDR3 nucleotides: TGTGCCATGACAACCGGGACAGGGGTATCACCCCTCCACTTT.

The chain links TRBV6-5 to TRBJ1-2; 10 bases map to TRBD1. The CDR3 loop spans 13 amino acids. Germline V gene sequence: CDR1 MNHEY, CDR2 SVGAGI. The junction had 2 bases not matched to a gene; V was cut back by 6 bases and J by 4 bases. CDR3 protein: CASSRDRGYGYTF. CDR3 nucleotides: TGTGCCAGCAGCCGGGACAGGGGCTATGGCTACACCTTC.

CDR3 sequence reads: CASSDRGEGNTIYF. The CDR3 DNA reads TGTGCCAGTAGTGATCGGGGAGAGGGAAACACCATATATTTT. The chain is built from TRBV19 and TRBJ1-3; D ambiguous. CDR3 length: 14 residues. CDR1 and CDR2 from the germline V gene are LNHDA and SQIVND (reference sequence). Between the trimmed V and J ends, which lost 5 bases and 4 bases, there was a span of 12 bases.

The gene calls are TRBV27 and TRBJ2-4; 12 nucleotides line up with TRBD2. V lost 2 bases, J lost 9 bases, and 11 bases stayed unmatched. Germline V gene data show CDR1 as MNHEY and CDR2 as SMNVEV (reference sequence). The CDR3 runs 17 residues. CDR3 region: CASSLLPSGGADAIQYF. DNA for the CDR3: TGTGCCAGCAGTTTACTCCCTAGCGGGGGGGCCGATGCCATTCAGTACTTC.

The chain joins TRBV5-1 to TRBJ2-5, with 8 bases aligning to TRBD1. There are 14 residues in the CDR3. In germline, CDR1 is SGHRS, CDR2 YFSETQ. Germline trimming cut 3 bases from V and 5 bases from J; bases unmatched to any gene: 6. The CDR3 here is CASSSRTGLETQYF. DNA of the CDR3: TGCGCCAGCAGCTCAAGGACAGGGCTGGAGACCCAGTACTTC.

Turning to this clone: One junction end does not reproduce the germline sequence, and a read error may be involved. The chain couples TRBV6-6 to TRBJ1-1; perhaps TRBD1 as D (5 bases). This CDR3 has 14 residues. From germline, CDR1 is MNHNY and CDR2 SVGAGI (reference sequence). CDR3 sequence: CASSYSTANTEASF. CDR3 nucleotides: TGTGCCAGCAGTTACTCGACAGCGAACACTGAAGCTTCCTTT.

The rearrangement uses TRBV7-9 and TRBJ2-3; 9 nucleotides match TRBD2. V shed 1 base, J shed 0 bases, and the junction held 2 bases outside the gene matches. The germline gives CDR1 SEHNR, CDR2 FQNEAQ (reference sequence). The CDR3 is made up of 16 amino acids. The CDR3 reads CASSLDLAGSTDTQYF. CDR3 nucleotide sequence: TGTGCCAGCAGCTTAGACCTAGCGGGGAGCACAGATACGCAGTATTTT.